The clone carrying this T cell receptor delta chain is judged medium-sized. One base separates it from a far larger clone, so it is likely a read error. Other nucleotide sequences in the sample specify the same CDR3. TCRdb re-called clones from the multiplex PCR reads using CATT. The table shows about 240 delta-chain clones, with 9% to 10% occurring only once. The sample originates from a study of gamma delta lymphoproliferative disorders and STAT genes. Study background: Some sequenced Tgammadelta LGLL patients were symptomatic; others had indolent disease. The EuroClonality-NGS protocol was used to prepare delta libraries. Each gamma-chain library started from at least 50 ng of genomic DNA, using the LymphoTrack Dx TCRG Assay.

The receptor sequences were amplified from genomic DNA of peripheral blood mononuclear cells. The CDR3 has 18 residues. Deletions cut 0 bases from V and 0 bases from J, with 17 bases between. Germline CDR1 is TSWWSYY and CDR2 is QGS. Source material: blood. The TCR comes from a human donor with gamma-delta T-cell large granular lymphocyte leukemia. The chain joins TRDV1 to TRDJ1; D is perhaps TRDD2 (5 bases). Here the CDR3 reads CALGELVGGPFNTDKLIF. The CDR3 DNA is TGTGCTCTTGGGGAACTGGTAGGAGGGCCCTTCAACACCGATAAACTCATCTTT.